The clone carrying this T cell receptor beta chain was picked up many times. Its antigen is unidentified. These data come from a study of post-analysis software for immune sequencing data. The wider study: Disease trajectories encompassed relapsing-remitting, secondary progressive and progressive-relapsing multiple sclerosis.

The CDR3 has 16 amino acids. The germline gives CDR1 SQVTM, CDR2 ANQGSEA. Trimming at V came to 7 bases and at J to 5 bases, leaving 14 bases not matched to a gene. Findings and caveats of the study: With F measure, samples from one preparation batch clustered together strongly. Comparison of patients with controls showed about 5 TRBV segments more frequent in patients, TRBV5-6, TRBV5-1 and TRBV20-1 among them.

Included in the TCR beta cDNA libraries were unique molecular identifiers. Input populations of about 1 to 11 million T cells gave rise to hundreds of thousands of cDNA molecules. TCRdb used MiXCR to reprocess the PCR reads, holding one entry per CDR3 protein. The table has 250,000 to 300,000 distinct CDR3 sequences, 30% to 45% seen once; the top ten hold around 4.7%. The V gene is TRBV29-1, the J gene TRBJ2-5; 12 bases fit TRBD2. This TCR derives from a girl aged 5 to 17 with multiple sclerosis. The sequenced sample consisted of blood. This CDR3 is CSAEGSSGRAWETQYF. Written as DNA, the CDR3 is TGCAGCGCGGAAGGTTCTAGCGGGAGGGCATGGGAGACCCAGTACTTC.